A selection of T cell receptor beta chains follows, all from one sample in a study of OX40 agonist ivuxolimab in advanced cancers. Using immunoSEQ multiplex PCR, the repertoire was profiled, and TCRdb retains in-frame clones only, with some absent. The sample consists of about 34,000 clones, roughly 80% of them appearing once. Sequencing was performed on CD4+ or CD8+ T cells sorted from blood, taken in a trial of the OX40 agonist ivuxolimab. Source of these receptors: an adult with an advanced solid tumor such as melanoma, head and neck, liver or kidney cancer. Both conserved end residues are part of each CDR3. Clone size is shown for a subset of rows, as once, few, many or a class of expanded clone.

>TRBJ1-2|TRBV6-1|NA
CASSEVAGRDGYTF
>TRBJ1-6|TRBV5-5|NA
CASSLQGDNSPLHF
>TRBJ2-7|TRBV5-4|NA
CASSRRDRDIYEQYF
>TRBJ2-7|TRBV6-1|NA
CASSEGRGAAYEQYF
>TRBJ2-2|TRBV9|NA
CASSVSWRGGYTGELFF
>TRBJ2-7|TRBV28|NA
CASRLEHSSYEQYF
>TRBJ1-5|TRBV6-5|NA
CASSLGQGRNQPQHF
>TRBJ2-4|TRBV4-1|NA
CASSQGSAALAKNIQYF
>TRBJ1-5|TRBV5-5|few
CASSFAGIDNQPQHF
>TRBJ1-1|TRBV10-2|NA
CASRMVTGGTEAFF
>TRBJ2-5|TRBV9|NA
CASSVAEGTGGLETQYF
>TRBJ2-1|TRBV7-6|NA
CASSSAGPRGNEQFF
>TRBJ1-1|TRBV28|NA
CASTNSQGIIEAFF
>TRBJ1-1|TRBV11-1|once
CASSPHRQGNTEAFF
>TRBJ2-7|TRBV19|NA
CASRPRRSSYEQYF
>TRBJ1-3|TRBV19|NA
CASSADRGNTIYF
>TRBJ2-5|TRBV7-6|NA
CASSQLDSQETQYF
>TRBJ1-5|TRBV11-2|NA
CASSLEPHSNQPQHF
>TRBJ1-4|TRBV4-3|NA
CASSQDFTGTATEKLFF
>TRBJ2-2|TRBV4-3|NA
CASSQRGLSGELFF
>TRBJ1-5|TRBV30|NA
CAWSVSGYSNQPQHF
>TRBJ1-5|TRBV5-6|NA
CASSLAPNQPQHF
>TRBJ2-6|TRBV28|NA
CASSFLDSGANVLTF
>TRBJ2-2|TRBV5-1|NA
CASSLMAGSNTGELFF
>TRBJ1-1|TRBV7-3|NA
CASSLTSETYTEAFF
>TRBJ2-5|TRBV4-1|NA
CASSQESSGRAVETQYF
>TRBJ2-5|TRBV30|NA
CAWRGGASKETQYF
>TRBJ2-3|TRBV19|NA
CASSIDLAGVVNRNTQYF
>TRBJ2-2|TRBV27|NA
CASSFRRTGELFF
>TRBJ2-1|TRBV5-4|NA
CASSLQRTSGHNEQFF
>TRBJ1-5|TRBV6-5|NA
CASRGSNQPQHF
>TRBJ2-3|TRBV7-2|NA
CASSLVAGGADTQYF
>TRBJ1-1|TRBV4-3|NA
CASSQSGTGMAVTFF
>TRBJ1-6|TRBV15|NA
CATSRGGDSPLHF
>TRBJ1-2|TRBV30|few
CAWGSGGTGGYGYTF
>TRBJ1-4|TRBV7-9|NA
CASSLEFGKLFF
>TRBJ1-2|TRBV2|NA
CASSESSRSGYTF
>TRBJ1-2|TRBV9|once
CASSFTGDYGYTF
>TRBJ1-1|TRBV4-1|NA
CASSLRLDGLNTEAFF